The 29 T cell receptor beta chains in this list originate from one sample, sequenced in a study of blood T cell repertoires in COVID-19. Only in-frame clones appear in the TCRdb table, and some are missing; sequencing was by immunoSEQ multiplex PCR. This sample has around 230,000 clones, with just under 85% found just once. The sequencing sample was made of PBMCs or T cells enriched from blood (not recorded which). These receptors originate from a middle-aged man who had recovered from COVID-19.

This chain's CDR3 is CATSRVSIRQDEQYF. CDR3 DNA sequence: TGTGCCACCAGCAGAGTGAGCATACGACAGGACGAGCAGTACTTC. The J gene is TRBJ2-7, the V gene TRBV15, with a possible D match to TRBD1 (6 bases). Per germline, CDR1 LNHNV and CDR2 YYDKDF (reference sequence). The CDR3 has 15 amino acids. V shed 1 base and J shed 5 bases, with 15 bases lying between them.

The rearrangement links TRBV5-4 to TRBJ2-2, with D unclear. Germline values: CDR1 SGHNT, CDR2 YYREEE (reference sequence). V lost 0 bases and J lost 4, with 10 bases in between. CDR3 length equals 15 residues. The CDR3 sequence: CASSLGRSVTGELFF. The CDR3 coding sequence is TGTGCCAGCAGCTTGGGCAGGTCGGTCACCGGGGAGCTGTTTTTT.

The chain joins TRBV5-5 to TRBJ2-7; 11 bases match TRBD2. The CDR3 is 14 residues long. Per germline, CDR1 SGHKS and CDR2 YYEKEE (reference sequence). The J segment lost 5 bases and the V segment lost 4 bases, leaving 5 bases of the junction unmatched. This chain's CDR3 is CASSVTSGTHEQYF. The CDR3 nucleotides are TGTGCCAGCAGCGTGACTAGCGGGACCCACGAGCAGTACTTC.

The rearrangement links TRBV19 to TRBJ1-5, with D maybe TRBD1 (5 bases). The V and J ends lost 3 bases and 5 bases respectively, with 8 bases between them. CDR1 and CDR2 from the germline V gene are LNHDA and SQIVND (reference sequence). There are 13 residues in the CDR3. CDR3 residues: CASSMIGDQPQHF. Here the CDR3 DNA reads TGTGCCAGTAGTATGATAGGGGATCAGCCCCAGCATTTT. The variable domain in full, completed from reference TRBV19 and TRBJ1-5, reads DGGITQSPKYLFRKEGQNVTLSCEQNLNHDAMYWYRQDPGQGLRLIYYSQIVNDFQKGDIAEGYSVSREKKESFPLTVTSAQKNPTAFYLCASSMIGDQPQHFGDGTRLSIL.

Only a few counts were recorded for this clone. The chain links TRBV9 to TRBJ1-2, with 7 bases fitting TRBD1. There are 13 residues in the CDR3. The V gene end was trimmed by 0 bases and the J gene end by 7 bases; junction bases not matched to a gene: 3. Per germline, CDR1 SGDLS and CDR2 YYNGEE. Written as DNA, the CDR3 is TGTGCCAGCAGCGTAGATCACAGGGGTGGCTACACCTTC. It yields the protein CASSVDHRGGYTF.

CDR3 DNA: TGTGCCAGCAGTTTTCTCGGGACCGTCGGGAGGGGCTACACCTTC. Residues: CASSFLGTVGRGYTF. The gene calls are TRBV28 and TRBJ1-2, with D possibly being TRBD1 (5 bases). The CDR3 spans 15 residues. V was cut by 3 bases and J by 8 bases, with 19 bases left in between. Germline V CDR1 and CDR2: MDHEN, SYDVKM.

V and J are TRBV5-1 and TRBJ1-3, with no clear D. The CDR3 spans 15 residues. CDR1 SGHRS and CDR2 YFSETQ come from the germline V gene. V gave up 0 bases and J gave up 0 bases, with 7 bases separating them. Here the CDR3 reads CASSLVQNSGNTIYF. The DNA for the CDR3 is TGCGCCAGCAGCTTGGTACAGAACTCTGGAAACACCATATATTTT. The full variable domain, rest sourced from reference TRBV5-1 and TRBJ1-3, is KAGVTQTPRYLIKTRGQQVTLSCSPISGHRSVSWYQQTPGQGLQFLFEYFSETQRNKGNFPGRFSGRQFSNSRSEMNVSTLELGDSALYLCASSLVQNSGNTIYFGEGSWLTVV.

The genes are TRBV19 and TRBJ1-5; D unclear. This CDR3 comprises 15 residues. V shed 7 bases and J shed 0 bases, with 13 bases lying between them. The V gene's germline CDR1 is LNHDA and CDR2 SQIVND (reference sequence). The CDR3 spells CASIFGVNSNQPQHF. The CDR3, as DNA: TGTGCCAGTATTTTCGGGGTCAATAGCAATCAGCCCCAGCATTTT.

The CDR3 sequence is CAGTWTEQETQYF. The CDR3 region has the DNA TGTGCCGGAACTTGGACAGAACAAGAGACCCAGTACTTC. The chain is built from TRBV7-9 and TRBJ2-5; D possibly corresponds to TRBD1 (6 bases). Germline CDR1 reads SEHNR; CDR2 reads FQNEAQ (reference sequence). The V end lost 11 bases, the J end lost 2 bases, and 15 bases lay between the germline ends. The CDR3 contains 13 residues.

The chain links TRBV19 to TRBJ1-6; 9 bases agree with TRBD1. V shed 5 bases and J 9 bases; nucleotides not matched to a gene: 8. Germline loops: CDR1 LNHDA, CDR2 SQIVND (reference sequence). The CDR3 runs to 15 residues. CDR3 sequence reads: CASSPLTGGISPLHF. In DNA form, the CDR3 reads TGTGCCAGTAGTCCCCTGACAGGGGGGATTTCACCCCTCCACTTT.

As to this clone: A junction end diverges from the germline sequence, so it may reflect a read error. The chain employs TRBV3-1 (or the pseudogene TRBV3-2) and TRBJ2-2, with D unclear. Germline V lookup: CDR1 LGHDT, CDR2 YNNKEL (reference sequence). This CDR3 comprises 13 residues. The DNA of the CDR3 is TGTGCCAGCAGCAAAGACCTCACCGGGGAGCTGTTTTTT. Encoded protein: CASSKDLTGELFF.

About this clone itself: At the DNA level, this CDR3 is encoded by other sequences in the same sample as well. The V gene is TRBV29-1, the J gene TRBJ1-2, with D perhaps matching TRBD1 (6 bases). The V end lost 3 bases, the J end lost 2 bases, and 7 bases lay between the germline ends. The CDR3 has 12 residues. Per germline, CDR1 SQVTM and CDR2 ANQGSEA. CDR3 bases: TGCAGCGTTGAGGACAGCAACTATGGCTACACCTTC. It yields the protein CSVEDSNYGYTF. Using reference TRBV29-1 and TRBJ1-2 for the parts outside the CDR3, the full variable domain is SAVISQKPSRDICQRGTSLTIQCQVDSQVTMMFWYRQQPGQSLTLIATANQGSEATYESGFVIDKFPISRPNLTFSTLTVSNMSPEDSSIYLCSVEDSNYGYTFGSGTRLTVV.

This clone was counted a few times. The chain links TRBV5-1 to TRBJ1-5; weak D call: TRBD1 (6 bases). Germline V gene lookup returns CDR1 SGHRS and CDR2 YFSETQ. This CDR3 spans 15 amino acids. V was trimmed by 1 base and J by 4 bases, leaving 12 bases between them. The CDR3 nucleotides are TGCGCCAGCAGCTTGTTCAGGGGACGAAATCAGCCCCAGCATTTT. Translating it yields CASSLFRGRNQPQHF.

The chain is built from TRBV6-2 or TRBV6-3 and TRBJ1-2, with D perhaps TRBD1 (5 bases). Germline loops: CDR1 MNHEY, CDR2 SVGEGT. V was trimmed by 2 bases and J by 2 bases, leaving 9 bases between them. CDR3 size: 14 residues. The CDR3 region is CASSYGADNYGYTF. CDR3 bases: TGTGCCAGCAGTTACGGGGCGGACAACTATGGCTACACCTTC.

The chain recombines TRBV6-1 with TRBJ2-5, with 11 bases identical to TRBD2. Per the germline V gene, CDR1 is MNHNS and CDR2 is SASEGT. Trimming took 4 bases from V and 1 from J; bases not matched to a gene: 5. The CDR3 runs 16 residues. CDR3 amino acids: CASSVTSGGRQETQYF. The CDR3 bases are TGTGCCAGCAGTGTCACTAGCGGGGGCCGCCAAGAGACCCAGTACTTC.

This clone was picked up many times. V usage is TRBV7-3 and J usage is TRBJ2-5; 8 bases align to TRBD1. Germline values: CDR1 SGHTA, CDR2 FQGTGA. V shed 5 bases and J 4 bases; nucleotides not matched to a gene: 6. CDR3 length: 14 amino acids. The CDR3 DNA reads as TGTGCCAGCAGCCTGACAGGGGCGGCAGAGACCCAGTACTTC. This translates into CASSLTGAAETQYF.

The genes are TRBV6-2 or TRBV6-3 and TRBJ2-3; unclear D gene. The length of the CDR3 is 13 residues. The germline V gene encodes CDR1 MNHEY and CDR2 SVGEGT. The V end was cut by 3 bases, the J end by 3 bases, with 7 bases between. The CDR3 region has the DNA TGTGCCAGCAGTTATCAGGCAACAGATACGCAGTATTTT. Its protein is CASSYQATDTQYF.

CDR3 nucleotides: TGTGCCTCCACGGACAGGAGAGGGCTCTACTATGGCTACACCTTC. Translated: CASTDRRGLYYGYTF. V usage is TRBV30 and J usage is TRBJ1-2; 7 positions match TRBD1. Trimming at V came to 7 bases and at J to 3 bases, leaving 14 bases not matched to a gene. This CDR3 is built from 15 residues. Looked up from germline, CDR1 is GTSNPN and CDR2 is SVGIG (reference sequence).

The chain has TRBV21-1 and TRBJ1-1; TRBD1 is taken as the D call from the table, unchecked against the DNA. TRBV21-1 is tagged as a pseudogene. This CDR3 has 14 amino acids. CDR3 sequence: CASSKLQGGGEAFF. The CDR3 DNA is TGTGCCAGCAGCAAATTACAGGGTGGAGGTGAAGCTTTCTTT.

Notes on this clone: Other nucleotide sequences from this sample produce the same CDR3. V usage is TRBV28 and J usage is TRBJ1-1; D unresolved. CDR3 size: 14 residues. Germline V gene sequence: CDR1 MDHEN, CDR2 SYDVKM. V shed 1 base and J shed 0 bases, with 6 bases lying between them. CDR3 loop: CASSLSLMNTEAFF. In DNA form, the CDR3 reads TGTGCCAGCAGTTTATCCCTTATGAACACTGAAGCTTTCTTT.

This clone has only one observation. This chain uses TRBV5-1 with TRBJ2-3; tentative D call: TRBD2 (5 bases). V was pared by 4 bases and J by 0 bases, with 15 bases between. Germline CDR1 SGHRS, CDR2 YFSETQ. CDR3 length: 16 amino acids. This chain's CDR3 is CASSPGLSVSTDTQYF. The CDR3 DNA is TGCGCCAGCAGCCCTGGACTGTCCGTTAGCACAGATACGCAGTATTTT.

The chain couples TRBV2 to TRBJ1-5; TRBD1 is a possible D gene (6 bases). CDR1 and CDR2 (germline): SNHLY, FYNNEI. The CDR3 is made up of 14 amino acids. Deletions cut 6 bases from V and 2 bases from J, with 11 bases between. CDR3 in amino acids: CASRDRTGNQPQHF. The CDR3 DNA follows: TGTGCCAGCAGAGATAGGACAGGCAATCAGCCCCAGCATTTT.

V gene TRBV2 combines with J gene TRBJ1-3, with no clear D. Trimming cost V 10 bases and J 3 bases, with 7 bases left between them. Germline CDR1 reads SNHLY; CDR2 reads FYNNEI. There are 11 residues in the CDR3. This chain's CDR3 is CATHGGNTIYF. The DNA of the CDR3 is TGTGCCACCCACGGTGGAAACACCATATATTTT. The complete variable domain, with remaining parts taken from reference TRBV2 and TRBJ1-3, reads EPEVTQTPSHQVTQMGQEVILRCVPISNHLYFYWYRQILGQKVEFLVSFYNNEISEKSEIFDDQFSVERPDGSNFTLKIRSTKLEDSAMYFCATHGGNTIYFGEGSWLTVV.

The chain uses TRBV7-2 and TRBJ2-7; the match to TRBD1 covers 8 bases. There are 15 residues in the CDR3. Germline V gene sequence: CDR1 SGHTA, CDR2 FQGNSA. Losses at the gene ends were 5 bases for V and 3 bases for J; bases not matched to a gene: 9. The CDR3 loop is CASSPDRDRYYEQYF. CDR3 nucleotides: TGTGCCAGCAGCCCAGATCGGGACAGGTACTACGAGCAGTACTTC.

V usage is TRBV19 and J usage is TRBJ2-5; perhaps TRBD1 as D (5 bases). V was shortened by 10 bases and J by 4 bases, with 13 bases between the two germline ends. The germline V gene encodes CDR1 LNHDA and CDR2 SQIVND (reference sequence). The CDR3 is 12 amino acids. CDR3 sequence: CATRQSGETQYF. For the CDR3, the DNA is TGTGCCACCAGACAGTCCGGAGAGACCCAGTACTTC.

The chain combines TRBV5-3 with TRBJ1-5; 8 bases map to TRBD1. TRBV5-3 is annotated as an ORF whose role is uncertain. The CDR3 is 16 residues long. Trimming took 6 bases from V and 3 from J; bases not matched to a gene: 11. For the CDR3, the DNA is TGTGCCAGAACCCCCGCCCAGGGACAGGTCAATCAGCCCCAGCATTTT. Protein sequence: CARTPAQGQVNQPQHF.

The chain combines TRBV6-2 or TRBV6-3 with TRBJ1-2, with TRBD1 identical over 8 bases. Germline V gene lookup returns CDR1 MNHEY and CDR2 SVGEGT. CDR3 length: 13 residues. Trimming took 5 bases from V and 5 from J; bases not matched to a gene: 4. CDR3 region: CASSPRTGYGYTF. The CDR3 bases are TGTGCCAGCAGTCCACGGACAGGGTATGGCTACACCTTC.

This chain uses TRBV5-5 with TRBJ1-1; weak D call: TRBD1 (5 bases). This CDR3 is 16 amino acids long. The germline gives CDR1 SGHKS, CDR2 YYEKEE (reference sequence). Trimming shortened V by 1 base and J by 5 bases, and 18 bases separated the two germline ends. CDR3 in DNA: TGTGCCAGCAGCTTGCTGCAGGGTAATGGCCCTACTGAAGCTTTCTTT. Translating gives CASSLLQGNGPTEAFF.

With regard to this clone: The identical CDR3 is also encoded by other nucleotide sequences in the sample. The genes are TRBV2 and TRBJ2-5, with a possible D match to TRBD2 (5 bases). The CDR3 runs 13 residues. Germline CDR1 SNHLY, CDR2 FYNNEI. Trimming stripped 3 bases from V and 4 bases from J, with 9 bases between. CDR3 region: CASSDTGGETQYF. CDR3 coding DNA: TGTGCCAGCAGTGATACTGGAGGAGAGACCCAGTACTTC.